Described below is a single T cell receptor (beta chain) sequence and its context. Extraction and reverse transcription of RNA yielded cDNA as the sequencing template. Profiling relied on immunoSEQ multiplex PCR, and the TCRdb table lists in-frame clones only, not all of them. The repertoire holds 150,000 or so clones, with 75% to 90% as singletons. The sample is drawn from a study of CD8+ T cells in alopecia areata. The V gene's germline CDR1 is MNHEY and CDR2 SMNVEV (reference sequence). V was pared by 4 bases and J by 3 bases, with 10 bases between. CDR3 size: 14 residues. The TCR comes from a human donor with alopecia areata. The specimen was CD8+ T cells sorted from blood, collected at week 0. V and J are TRBV27 and TRBJ2-1, with D perhaps given as TRBD1 or TRBD2 (5 bases each). The CDR3 protein is CASSYRDDYNEQFF. The CDR3 DNA reads TGTGCCAGCAGTTATAGGGACGACTACAATGAGCAGTTCTTC.